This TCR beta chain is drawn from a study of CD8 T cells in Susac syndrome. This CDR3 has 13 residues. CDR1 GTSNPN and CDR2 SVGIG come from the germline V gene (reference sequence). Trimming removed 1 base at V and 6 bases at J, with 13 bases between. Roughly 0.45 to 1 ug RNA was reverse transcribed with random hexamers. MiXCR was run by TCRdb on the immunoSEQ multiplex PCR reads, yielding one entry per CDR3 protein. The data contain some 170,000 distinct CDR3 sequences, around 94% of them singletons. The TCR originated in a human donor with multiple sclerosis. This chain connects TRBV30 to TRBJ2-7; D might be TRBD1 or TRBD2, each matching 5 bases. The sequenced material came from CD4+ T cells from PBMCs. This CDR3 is CAWSGRRDGEQYF. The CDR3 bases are TGTGCCTGGAGTGGGCGAAGGGACGGCGAGCAGTACTTC.